This T cell receptor (beta chain) was recorded in a study of response to subunit inactivated influenza vaccine. Study-level points and caveats: That few new T cells are recruited by each seasonal influenza vaccination was the authors' suggestion.

This clonotype was observed at least ten times. What it binds is not known. The ends lost 6 bases at V and 1 base at J; junction bases unmatched: 3. The germline CDR1 and CDR2 sequences are KGHSH and LQKENI. The CDR3 is 13 amino acids. MiXCR was run by TCRdb on the RT-PCR reads, yielding one entry per CDR3 protein. The sample includes 630,000 or so distinct CDR3 sequences, around 16% of them seen just once. The clonotype comes from a man aged 50-59 years who received an inactivated influenza vaccine. Sequencing used PBMCs from blood, obtained less than 13 days after vaccination. The chain employs TRBV18 and TRBJ2-7; 7 bases map to TRBD1. CDR3 amino acids: CASSGTASYEQYF. The CDR3 DNA is TGTGCCAGCTCCGGGACAGCGTCCTACGAGCAGTACTTC.